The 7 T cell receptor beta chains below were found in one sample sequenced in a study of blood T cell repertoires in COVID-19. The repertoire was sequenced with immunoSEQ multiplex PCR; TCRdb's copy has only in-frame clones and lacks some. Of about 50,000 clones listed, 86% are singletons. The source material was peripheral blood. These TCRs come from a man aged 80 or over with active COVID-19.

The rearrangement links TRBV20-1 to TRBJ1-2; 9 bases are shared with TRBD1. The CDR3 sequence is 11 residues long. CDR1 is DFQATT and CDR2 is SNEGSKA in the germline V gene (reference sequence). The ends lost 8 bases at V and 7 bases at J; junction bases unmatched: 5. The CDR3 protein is CSLQGAGGYTF. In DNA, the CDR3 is TGCAGTCTACAGGGGGCAGGTGGCTACACCTTC.

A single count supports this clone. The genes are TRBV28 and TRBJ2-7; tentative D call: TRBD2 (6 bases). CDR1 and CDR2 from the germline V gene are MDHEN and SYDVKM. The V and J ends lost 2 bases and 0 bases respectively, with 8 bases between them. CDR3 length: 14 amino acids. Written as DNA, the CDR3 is TGTGCCAGCAGTTTAGCGGGGCTCTCCTACGAGCAGTACTTC. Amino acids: CASSLAGLSYEQYF.

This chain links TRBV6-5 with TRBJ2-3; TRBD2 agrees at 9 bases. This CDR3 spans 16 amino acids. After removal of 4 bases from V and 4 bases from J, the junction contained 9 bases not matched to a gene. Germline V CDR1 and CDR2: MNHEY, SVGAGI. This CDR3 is CASSSLGGRVADTQYF. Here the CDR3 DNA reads TGTGCCAGCAGTTCCCTGGGCGGGAGGGTGGCAGATACGCAGTATTTT.

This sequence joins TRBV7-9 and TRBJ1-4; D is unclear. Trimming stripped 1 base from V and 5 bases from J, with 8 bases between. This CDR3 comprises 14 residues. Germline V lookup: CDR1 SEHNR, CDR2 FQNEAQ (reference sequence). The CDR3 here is CASSLGGENEKLFF. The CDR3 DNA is TGTGCCAGCAGCTTAGGTGGGGAGAATGAAAAACTGTTTTTT.

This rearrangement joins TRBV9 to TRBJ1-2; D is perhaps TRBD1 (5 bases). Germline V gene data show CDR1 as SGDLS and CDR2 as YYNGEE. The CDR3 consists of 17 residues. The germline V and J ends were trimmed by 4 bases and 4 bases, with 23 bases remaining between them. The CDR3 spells CASSHSVNWGEGYGYTF. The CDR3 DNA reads TGTGCCAGCAGCCACTCCGTAAACTGGGGGGAAGGCTATGGCTACACCTTC. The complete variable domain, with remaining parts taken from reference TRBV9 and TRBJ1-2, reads DSGVTQTPKHLITATGQRVTLRCSPRSGDLSVYWYQQSLDQGLQFLIQYYNGEERAKGNILERFSAQQFPDLHSELNLSSLELGDSALYFCASSHSVNWGEGYGYTFGSGTRLTVV.

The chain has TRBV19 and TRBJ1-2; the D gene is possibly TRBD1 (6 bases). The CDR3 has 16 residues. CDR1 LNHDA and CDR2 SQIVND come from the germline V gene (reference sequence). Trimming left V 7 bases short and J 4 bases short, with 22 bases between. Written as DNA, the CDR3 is TGTGCCAGTACCACGGACAGCCAAACTCACCCCTATGGCTACACCTTC. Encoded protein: CASTTDSQTHPYGYTF.

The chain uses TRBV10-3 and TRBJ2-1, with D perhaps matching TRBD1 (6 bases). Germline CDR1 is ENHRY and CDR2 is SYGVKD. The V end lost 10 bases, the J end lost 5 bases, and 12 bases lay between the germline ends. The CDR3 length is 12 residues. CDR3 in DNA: TGTGCCACCCAGGGGATCGACAATGAGCAGTTCTTC. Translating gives CATQGIDNEQFF.